These 32 T cell receptor beta chains were sequenced from one sample in a study of blood T cell repertoires in COVID-19. Sequencing used immunoSEQ multiplex PCR; TCRdb keeps in-frame clones, though not all of them. The sample records some 120,000 clones, less than 90% being singletons. The sequencing sample was made of peripheral blood. The receptors derive from a woman aged 80 or over with acute or convalescent COVID-19.

The chain employs TRBV5-7 and TRBJ1-4; the D gene is possibly TRBD1 (6 bases). Being an ORF, TRBV5-7 has a function that is uncertain. V lost 0 bases to trimming and J lost 2 bases, with 8 bases between them. This CDR3 region has 15 residues. The CDR3 protein is CASSLDRETNEKLFF. CDR3 coding DNA: TGTGCCAGCAGCTTGGACAGGGAGACTAATGAAAAACTGTTTTTT.

The V call is TRBV19, the J call TRBJ2-1; 11 bases are a match to TRBD2. The J segment lost 7 bases and the V segment lost 5 bases, leaving 7 bases of the junction unmatched. CDR1 and CDR2 (germline): LNHDA, SQIVND (reference sequence). This CDR3 is 15 amino acids long. The CDR3 loop reads CASSPRLAGMNEQFF. The CDR3 DNA reads TGTGCCAGTAGTCCCCGACTAGCGGGGATGAATGAGCAGTTCTTC.

This clone was found once. This chain connects TRBV29-1 to TRBJ1-5; 7 positions agree with TRBD1. The V and J ends lost 4 bases and 4 bases, in that order; junction bases with no gene match: 4. Germline V gene data show CDR1 as SQVTM and CDR2 as ANQGSEA. The CDR3 has 13 residues. The CDR3 spells CSVGQTGNQPQHF. The CDR3 DNA reads TGCAGCGTTGGGCAGACAGGGAATCAGCCCCAGCATTTT.

There are a few counts of this clone. J is TRBJ1-5 and V is TRBV3-1 (or the pseudogene TRBV3-2), with a possible D match to TRBD1 (5 bases). Germline CDR1 reads LGHDT; CDR2 reads YNNKEL (reference sequence). This CDR3 spans 12 amino acids. V lost 2 bases to trimming and J lost 13 bases, with 12 bases between them. The CDR3 region has the DNA TGTGCCAGCAGCCAAAAGGGGCAGGGTCAGCATTTT. This codes for CASSQKGQGQHF.

The chain links TRBV9 to TRBJ1-2; D might be TRBD1 (6 bases). CDR1 and CDR2 (germline): SGDLS, YYNGEE. There are 12 residues in the CDR3. Trimming removed 3 bases at V and 7 bases at J, with 10 bases between. CDR3 nucleotides: TGTGCCAGCAGCGCGTTACAGGGTGGCTACACCTTC. It is translated as CASSALQGGYTF.

This chain connects TRBV14 to TRBJ1-4, with 8 nucleotides matching TRBD1. The V gene's germline CDR1 is SGHDN and CDR2 FVKESK. This CDR3 has 19 residues. After removal of 5 bases from V and 1 base from J, the junction contained 15 bases not matched to a gene. CDR3 amino acids: CASSSPGQDPVGTNEKLFF. In nucleotides, the CDR3 is TGTGCCAGCAGCTCTCCGGGACAGGACCCAGTAGGAACTAATGAAAAACTGTTTTTT.

The chain links TRBV18 to TRBJ1-3; TRBD1 might be the D (6 bases). The CDR3 contains 15 residues. Trimming pared 4 bases from V and 0 bases from J, leaving 10 bases between. CDR1 and CDR2 (germline): KGHSH, LQKENI. The CDR3 nucleotides read TGTGCCAGCTCACTCGACAGGTTCTCTGGAAACACCATATATTTT. As protein: CASSLDRFSGNTIYF.

The chain has TRBV6-5 and TRBJ2-7; D gene unclear. V lost 4 bases to trimming and J lost 9 bases, with 10 bases between them. The germline V gene has CDR1 MNHEY and CDR2 SVGAGI. This CDR3 contains 11 residues. CDR3: CASSSGSVQYV. CDR3 nucleotides: TGTGCCAGCAGTTCAGGATCGGTGCAGTACGTC.

The chain is built from TRBV6-5 and TRBJ1-6; TRBD1 might be the D (5 bases). Between the trimmed V and J ends, which lost 8 bases and 7 bases, there was a span of 12 bases. CDR1 is MNHEY, CDR2 SVGAGI, per germline. The CDR3 consists of 13 residues. The CDR3 DNA is TGTGCCAGCGGGGCAGGAGACAATTCACCCCTCCACTTT. It translates to CASGAGDNSPLHF.

This sequence joins TRBV28 and TRBJ1-2, with TRBD1 identical over 8 bases. Trimming cost V 1 base and J 3 bases; bases outside gene matches: 1. Per the germline V gene, CDR1 is MDHEN and CDR2 is SYDVKM. The length of the CDR3 is 14 residues. The CDR3 sequence is CASSLSGGHYGYTF. In DNA form, the CDR3 reads TGTGCCAGCAGTTTATCAGGGGGCCACTATGGCTACACCTTC.

The rearrangement uses TRBV15 and TRBJ1-2; possibly TRBD1 for D (6 bases). This CDR3 is built from 15 residues. Per germline, CDR1 LNHNV and CDR2 YYDKDF (reference sequence). V lost 5 bases to trimming and J lost 8 bases, with 21 bases between them. The CDR3 spells CATSLGGSRGEGYTF. DNA for the CDR3: TGTGCCACCAGCTTAGGAGGAAGCAGGGGTGAGGGCTACACCTTC.

The chain combines TRBV15 with TRBJ1-2; D may be TRBD1 (6 bases). The CDR3 consists of 15 residues. Trimming removed 3 bases from V and 4 bases from J, with 15 bases in between. Germline CDR1 and CDR2: LNHNV and YYDKDF (reference sequence). CDR3 region: CATSSRPTGLYGYTF. The DNA for the CDR3 is TGTGCCACCAGCAGTCGTCCAACAGGGCTCTATGGCTACACCTTC.

The rearrangement links TRBV5-1 to TRBJ1-2; 12 bases line up with TRBD1. There are 17 residues in the CDR3. Germline lookup yields CDR1 SGHRS and CDR2 YFSETQ. The V gene end was trimmed by 9 bases and the J gene end by 5 bases; junction bases not matched to a gene: 17. The CDR3 is CATQRRDRGQLGYGYTF. CDR3 coding DNA: TGCGCCACCCAAAGGCGGGACAGGGGGCAATTGGGGTATGGCTACACCTTC.

This chain links TRBV11-2 with TRBJ2-1, with TRBD1 identical over 7 bases. CDR1 is SGHAT, CDR2 FQNNGV, per germline. Losses at the gene ends were 5 bases for V and 4 bases for J; bases not matched to a gene: 8. CDR3 length: 15 amino acids. As DNA, the CDR3 is TGTGCCAGCAGCCTAAACAGGGGACGATACAATGAGCAGTTCTTC. Its protein is CASSLNRGRYNEQFF.

This chain joins TRBV5-1 and TRBJ2-3, with D possibly matching TRBD1 (6 bases). The V gene's germline CDR1 is SGHRS and CDR2 YFSETQ. The V gene lost 4 bases and the J gene lost 2 bases, with 14 bases spanning the gap. This CDR3 has 15 amino acids. The CDR3 is CASSRTGQNTDTQYF. CDR3 nucleotides: TGCGCCAGCAGCCGCACGGGACAAAACACAGATACGCAGTATTTT.

The chain is built from TRBV6-6 and TRBJ1-1, with a possible D match to TRBD1 (5 bases). This CDR3 region has 15 residues. Deletions cut 4 bases from V and 3 bases from J, with 15 bases between. Germline assignment: CDR1 MNHNY and CDR2 SVGAGI (reference sequence). The CDR3 loop is CASSSSLGGHTEAFF. CDR3 DNA: TGTGCCAGCAGTTCGTCGCTGGGGGGACACACTGAAGCTTTCTTT.

Only one count was recorded for this clone. This sequence joins TRBV5-6 and TRBJ1-2; D may be TRBD1 (6 bases). This CDR3 spans 15 amino acids. Trimming took off 0 bases at V and 0 bases at J, with 9 bases between the two ends. The germline V gene has CDR1 SGHDT and CDR2 YYEEEE. The CDR3 loop is CASSLDRDTNYGYTF. CDR3 DNA: TGTGCCAGCAGCTTGGACAGGGATACTAACTATGGCTACACCTTC.

The gene calls are TRBV5-6 and TRBJ2-5; D is possibly TRBD2 (5 bases). The CDR3 has 13 residues. Germline V gene sequence: CDR1 SGHDT, CDR2 YYEEEE. V lost 4 bases and J lost 2, with 9 bases in between. CDR3 nucleotide sequence: TGTGCCAGCAGCCGGGGTGGACAAGAGACCCAGTACTTC. Its translation is CASSRGGQETQYF.

V usage is TRBV9 and J usage is TRBJ2-5; perhaps TRBD1 as D (6 bases). This CDR3 contains 14 residues. The V gene lost 4 bases and the J gene lost 1 base, with 11 bases spanning the gap. Germline V lookup: CDR1 SGDLS, CDR2 YYNGEE. The CDR3 protein is CASSRDRFQETQYF. As DNA, the CDR3 is TGTGCCAGCAGCCGCGACAGGTTCCAAGAGACCCAGTACTTC. Supplemented by reference TRBV9 and TRBJ2-5, the full variable domain reads DSGVTQTPKHLITATGQRVTLRCSPRSGDLSVYWYQQSLDQGLQFLIQYYNGEERAKGNILERFSAQQFPDLHSELNLSSLELGDSALYFCASSRDRFQETQYFGPGTRLLVL.

The V gene is TRBV6-5, the J gene TRBJ1-2; D remains ambiguous. The V gene's germline CDR1 is MNHEY and CDR2 SVGAGI. CDR3 length: 16 residues. The V end was cut by 0 bases, the J end by 3 bases, with 14 bases between. In nucleotides, the CDR3 is TGTGCCAGCAGTTACTCTTCACGGGGATTCGACTATGGCTACACCTTC. Protein: CASSYSSRGFDYGYTF.

This chain joins TRBV27 and TRBJ1-1, with 7 bases fitting TRBD1. V dropped 5 bases and J dropped 4; count of bases not matched to a gene: 7. The germline gives CDR1 MNHEY, CDR2 SMNVEV (reference sequence). The CDR3 covers 14 residues. The CDR3 nucleotides are TGTGCCAGCAGTAATACAGGGGTTAGCACTGAAGCTTTCTTT. Its protein is CASSNTGVSTEAFF.

The chain has TRBV4-1 and TRBJ1-2; tentative D call: TRBD1 (5 bases). The CDR3 is 12 amino acids. V lost 4 bases and J lost 9, with 12 bases in between. Germline CDR1 is MGHRA and CDR2 is YSYEKL. CDR3 sequence (DNA): TGCGCCAGCAGCCCCTCAAGGGGTCGCTACACCTTC. It specifies CASSPSRGRYTF.

The chain uses TRBV21-1 and TRBJ1-5; the table's D call, TRBD1, was not checked against the DNA. TRBV21-1 is noted as a pseudogene. The CDR3 spans 19 residues. CDR3 bases: TGTGCCAGCAGCACCACCGGGACAGGGAGATGGGTGGGCAATCAGCCCCAGCATTTT. It codes for CASSTTGTGRWVGNQPQHF.

With regard to this clone: At one boundary the junction diverges from the germline segment, which might be a read error. The V and J genes are TRBV11-2 and TRBJ1-4; 7 bases are shared with TRBD1. Germline V gene lookup returns CDR1 SGHAT and CDR2 FQNNGV. The CDR3 runs 12 residues. In DNA, the CDR3 is TGTGCCAGCAGCATAAATGACAGGGCAGTTGATTTT. Translation gives CASSINDRAVDF.

The chain recombines TRBV6-4 with TRBJ1-1; D is perhaps TRBD1 (5 bases). The ends were cut back, 11 bases at V and 0 bases at J, with 22 bases in the middle. The CDR3 has 16 amino acids. Germline V gene data show CDR1 as MRHNA and CDR2 as SNTAGT. CDR3 DNA: TGTGCCGCGGGGGAACGATGTGGGGTAATGAACACTGAAGCTTTCTTT. It specifies CAAGERCGVMNTEAFF.

The gene calls are TRBV5-8 and TRBJ2-7; tentatively, D is TRBD2 (5 bases). The germline CDR1 and CDR2 sequences are SGHTS and YDEGEE. The germline V and J ends were trimmed by 6 bases and 0 bases, with 13 bases remaining between them. The CDR3 is 14 amino acids. The CDR3 coding sequence is TGTGCCAGCACAAAGGAGAGGGCCTCCTACGAGCAGTACTTC. Translation gives CASTKERASYEQYF.

This clone was seen a handful of times. The chain combines TRBV7-2 with TRBJ2-2; 10 bases align to TRBD2. Germline trimming cut 6 bases from V and 4 bases from J; bases unmatched to any gene: 5. CDR3 length: 15 residues. Per germline, CDR1 SGHTA and CDR2 FQGNSA. The CDR3 region has the DNA TGTGCCAGCAGGCTAGCGGGGGCTTCCACCGGGGAGCTGTTTTTT. Translation: CASRLAGASTGELFF.

In its sample, this clone was seen once. The rearrangement joins TRBV4-1 to TRBJ2-2; a weak D match, TRBD1 (6 bases). The germline V gene has CDR1 MGHRA and CDR2 YSYEKL. The CDR3 is 16 amino acids. V lost 1 base and J lost 0, with 9 bases in between. The CDR3 region is CASSQGTVTNTGELFF. CDR3 nucleotides: TGCGCCAGCAGCCAAGGGACAGTTACGAACACCGGGGAGCTGTTTTTT.

This clone was found a few times. J is TRBJ1-1 and V is TRBV5-5; TRBD1 might be the D (5 bases). CDR3 size: 15 residues. Germline loops: CDR1 SGHKS, CDR2 YYEKEE (reference sequence). V was pared by 3 bases and J by 10 bases, with 22 bases between. The CDR3 loop is CASSSLGYDVGGAFF. The CDR3 coding sequence is TGTGCCAGCAGCTCGCTTGGTTACGACGTGGGGGGAGCTTTCTTT.

The V call is TRBV28, the J call TRBJ1-5, with D possibly being TRBD1 (5 bases). The CDR3 extends over 13 amino acids. Germline V gene sequence: CDR1 MDHEN, CDR2 SYDVKM. V lost 4 bases, J lost 6 bases, and 10 bases lay in between. The DNA of the CDR3 is TGTGCCAGCAGTTACCAGGGCGGTCAGCCCCAGCATTTT. It encodes CASSYQGGQPQHF.

The rearrangement joins TRBV19 to TRBJ1-5; D might be TRBD1 (5 bases). There are 13 residues in the CDR3. In germline, CDR1 is LNHDA, CDR2 SQIVND (reference sequence). Trimming took off 10 bases at V and 6 bases at J, with 16 bases between the two ends. DNA for the CDR3: TGTGCCACCTCCTTCGGGGGAGGTCAGCCCCAGCATTTT. This codes for CATSFGGGQPQHF.

The gene calls are TRBV4-1 and TRBJ1-1, with 10 bases that match TRBD1. J lost 0 bases, V lost 4 bases, and 5 bases had no gene match. CDR3 length equals 16 residues. CDR1 is MGHRA and CDR2 is YSYEKL in the germline V gene. CDR3 protein: CASSPRGQGMNTEAFF. DNA for the CDR3: TGCGCCAGCAGCCCGCGGGGACAGGGGATGAACACTGAAGCTTTCTTT.